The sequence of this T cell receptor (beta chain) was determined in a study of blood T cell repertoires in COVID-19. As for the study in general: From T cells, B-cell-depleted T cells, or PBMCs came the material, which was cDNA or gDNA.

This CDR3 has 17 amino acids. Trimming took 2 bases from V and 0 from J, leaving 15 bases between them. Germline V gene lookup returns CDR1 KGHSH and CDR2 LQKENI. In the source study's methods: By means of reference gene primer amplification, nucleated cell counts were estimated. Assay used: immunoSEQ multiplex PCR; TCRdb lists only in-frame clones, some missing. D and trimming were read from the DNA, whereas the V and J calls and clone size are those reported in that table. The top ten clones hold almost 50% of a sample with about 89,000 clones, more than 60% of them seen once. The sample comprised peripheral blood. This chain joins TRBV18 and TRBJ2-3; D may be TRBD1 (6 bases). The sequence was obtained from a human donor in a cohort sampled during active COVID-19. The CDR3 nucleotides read TGTGCCAGCTCACCAAGGTGGCAGGGGCCGAGCACAGATACGCAGTATTTT. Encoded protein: CASSPRWQGPSTDTQYF.